Each of the 17 T cell receptor beta chains below was sequenced from the same sample in a study of regulatory T cells in long-lasting Graves disease. Libraries of TCR beta came from iRepertoire HTBI primers plus Arm-PCR of CDR3 regions. TCRdb re-analysed the multiplex PCR reads in MiXCR, keeping a single row per CDR3 protein. The data show 350,000 to 450,000 distinct CDR3 sequences, approximately 16% seen once. Time point indicated: newly diagnosed GD, antithyroid drugs for less than 3 months. The TCR library was prepared using RNA isolated from PBMCs. This sample was also put to use in a study of T cells in Graves' hyperthyroidism and ophthalmopathy.

The sample consisted of peripheral blood mononuclear cells (PBMCs), taken at new diagnosis, from a patient treated with antithyroid drugs. Receptor source: a woman aged 40 to 50 with Graves disease.

This clonotype was recorded many times. V usage is TRBV7-2 and J usage is TRBJ2-7, with a possible D match to TRBD2 (6 bases). The CDR3 contains 14 residues. From germline, CDR1 is SGHTA and CDR2 FQGNSA. V was cut by 5 bases and J by 7 bases, with 18 bases left in between. CDR3 residues: CASSPGTAWGEQYF. CDR3 in DNA: TGTGCCAGCAGCCCCGGGACTGCATGGGGTGAGCAGTACTTC.

The chain links TRBV20-1 to TRBJ2-4; 16 bases match TRBD2. The CDR3 sequence is 19 residues long. Germline V lookup: CDR1 DFQATT, CDR2 SNEGSKA (reference sequence). Trimming cost V 4 bases and J 2 bases; bases outside gene matches: 11. The CDR3 region has the DNA TGCAGTGCTACCGGGACTAGCGGGAGGGCCCTCGTGTCCAAAAACATTCAGTACTTC. Translation gives CSATGTSGRALVSKNIQYF.

The chain links TRBV19 to TRBJ1-1; TRBD1 agrees at 7 bases. Germline V gene data show CDR1 as LNHDA and CDR2 as SQIVND (reference sequence). Trimming removed 5 bases from V and 0 bases from J; junction bases left unmatched: 6. CDR3 length: 15 residues. For the CDR3, the DNA is TGTGCCAGTAGTCTCAGGGGGGCCATGAACACTGAAGCTTTCTTT. It translates to CASSLRGAMNTEAFF.

This rearrangement joins TRBV25-1 to TRBJ2-7; the D is unclear. CDR1 is MGHDK, CDR2 SYGVNS, per germline. The CDR3 length is 11 residues. The V end was cut by 1 base, the J end by 6 bases, with 4 bases between. Written as DNA, the CDR3 is TGTGCCAGCAGTGAATCGGGCGAGCAGTACTTC. This translates into CASSESGEQYF.

The chain has TRBV20-1 and TRBJ2-5; 8 bases align to TRBD2. The germline CDR1 and CDR2 sequences are DFQATT and SNEGSKA (reference sequence). CDR3 length: 14 amino acids. Trimming took 0 bases from V and 5 from J; bases not matched to a gene: 5. CDR3 nucleotide sequence: TGCAGTGCTAGAGATCGGGGGGGGCGGGAGACCCAGTACTTC. It is translated as CSARDRGGRETQYF.

The chain combines TRBV19 with TRBJ2-1; possibly TRBD1 or TRBD2 for D (5 bases each). The CDR3 covers 17 residues. V lost 4 bases, J lost 0 bases, and 16 bases lay in between. Germline loops: CDR1 LNHDA, CDR2 SQIVND (reference sequence). CDR3 region: CASSNLTGLSSYNEQFF. The CDR3 DNA reads TGTGCCAGTAGTAACCTAACAGGACTGAGCTCCTACAATGAGCAGTTCTTC.

The V and J genes are TRBV6-1 and TRBJ2-1; 8 nucleotides line up with TRBD2. The CDR3 is made up of 14 amino acids. Germline loops: CDR1 MNHNS, CDR2 SASEGT. J was trimmed by 6 bases and V by 6 bases; bases with no gene match: 7. CDR3 protein: CASSRGTSRNEQFF. DNA of the CDR3: TGTGCCAGCAGCCGCGGGACTAGTCGCAATGAGCAGTTCTTC.

This clonotype was recorded a few times. This chain joins TRBV19 and TRBJ2-3, with a tentative D call TRBD1 (6 bases). V was trimmed by 8 bases and J by 2 bases, leaving 11 bases between them. CDR3 length: 13 residues. Germline lookup yields CDR1 LNHDA and CDR2 SQIVND (reference sequence). Written as DNA, the CDR3 is TGTGCCAGTTTCGACAGGTTCACAGATACGCAGTATTTT. Translation gives CASFDRFTDTQYF.

This clonotype came up many times. The chain joins TRBV15 to TRBJ2-5; possibly TRBD2 for D (6 bases). Per germline, CDR1 LNHNV and CDR2 YYDKDF (reference sequence). The V and J ends lost 1 base and 0 bases respectively, with 9 bases between them. This CDR3 region has 15 residues. CDR3 sequence (DNA): TGTGCCACCAGCAGAGTTTGGACTAACCAAGAGACCCAGTACTTC. Its protein is CATSRVWTNQETQYF.

This clonotype was counted many times. V is TRBV19 and J is TRBJ2-5, with D possibly matching TRBD2 (6 bases). V dropped 6 bases and J dropped 4 bases, with 12 bases sitting between them. Germline V gene data show CDR1 as LNHDA and CDR2 as SQIVND (reference sequence). CDR3 size: 13 residues. The CDR3 is CASSYTGGETQYF. The DNA for the CDR3 is TGTGCCAGTAGCTATACCGGGGGAGAGACCCAGTACTTC. The full variable domain, in which reference TRBV19 and TRBJ2-5 provide the parts outside the CDR3, is DGGITQSPKYLFRKEGQNVTLSCEQNLNHDAMYWYRQDPGQGLRLIYYSQIVNDFQKGDIAEGYSVSREKKESFPLTVTSAQKNPTAFYLCASSYTGGETQYFGPGTRLLVL.

This chain uses TRBV29-1 with TRBJ2-7, with 7 bases that match TRBD1. The CDR3 length is 12 residues. Trimming cost V 6 bases and J 3 bases; bases outside gene matches: 5. Germline assignment: CDR1 SQVTM and CDR2 ANQGSEA. The CDR3 nucleotides are TGCAGCGTGGCCCGGGACAGCTACGAGCAGTACTTC. Translated: CSVARDSYEQYF.

This clonotype was picked up many times. The rearrangement joins TRBV11-2 to TRBJ2-5; D is perhaps TRBD1 or TRBD2 (5 bases each). Trimming took off 5 bases at V and 3 bases at J, with 10 bases between the two ends. Germline V gene sequence: CDR1 SGHAT, CDR2 FQNNGV. The CDR3 runs 13 residues. In nucleotides, the CDR3 is TGTGCCAGCAGCGCCGGGACCGAAGAGACCCAGTACTTC. Its protein is CASSAGTEETQYF.

This clonotype showed up many times. This chain joins TRBV10-3 and TRBJ1-1; D unclear. Germline V CDR1 and CDR2: ENHRY, SYGVKD. The CDR3 totals 12 residues. The ends were cut back, 3 bases at V and 1 base at J, with 3 bases in the middle. The CDR3, as DNA: TGTGCCATCAGTGACAGGAACACTGAAGCTTTCTTT. This translates into CAISDRNTEAFF.

Turning to this clonotype: This may be a read error: a much more frequent sequence differs by one nucleotide. This chain joins TRBV15 and TRBJ2-3, with 8 nucleotides matching TRBD2. Germline V gives CDR1 LNHNV, CDR2 YYDKDF (reference sequence). V lost 10 bases to trimming and J lost 0 bases; unmatched junction nucleotides: 9. This CDR3 has 15 amino acids. The DNA for the CDR3 is TGTGCCAACCACCGGGGGGGTTTTAGCACAGATACGCAGTATTTT. Amino acids: CANHRGGFSTDTQYF.

This clonotype was observed a single time. The gene calls are TRBV6-1 and TRBJ2-7, with D maybe TRBD2 (6 bases). CDR3 length equals 14 residues. Deletions cut 2 bases from V and 4 bases from J, with 12 bases between. Germline V gene sequence: CDR1 MNHNS, CDR2 SASEGT. The DNA for the CDR3 is TGTGCCAGCAGTGAAATAGGTGGGAGGTACGAGCAGTACTTC. It translates to CASSEIGGRYEQYF.

This clonotype is a singleton in its sample. This chain links TRBV9 with TRBJ2-7; TRBD2 matches 7 bases. Germline loops: CDR1 SGDLS, CDR2 YYNGEE. CDR3 length: 15 residues. The J segment lost 4 bases and the V segment lost 4 bases, leaving 11 bases of the junction unmatched. The CDR3: CASSPSAGALYEQYF. The CDR3 nucleotides are TGTGCCAGCAGCCCTTCGGCGGGAGCGTTGTACGAGCAGTACTTC.

V is TRBV10-2 and J is TRBJ2-2; D assignment may be TRBD1 or TRBD2 (5 bases each). The V gene's germline CDR1 is WSHSY and CDR2 SAAADI. The CDR3 spans 14 residues. With 3 bases removed from V and 5 bases from J, the gap between germline ends came to 10 bases. CDR3 in DNA: TGCGCCAGCAGTGAAATGGGGGAGACCGGGGAGCTGTTTTTT. Translated: CASSEMGETGELFF.